A single sample is the source of the 30 T cell receptor beta chains below, sequenced in a study of vaccination effects on CD4 cells after COVID-19. Their target antigens are unknown. Only in-frame clones appear in the TCRdb table, and some are missing; sequencing was by immunoSEQ multiplex PCR. The sample lists about 45,000 clones, about 68% occurring once. Antigen-specific CD4+ T cells were first expanded with viral peptide pools by the ViraFEST assay and only then sequenced. At the end of 9 to 11 days of culture, CD4+ T cells were isolated. A PCR test confirmed that the person had SARS-CoV-2 infection between March and December 2020. The sample here was CD4+ T cells from PBMCs cultured with a peptide pool, taken before COVID-19 vaccination. Receptors were obtained from a human donor who had a prior SARS-CoV-2 infection.

This clone turned up a few times. The CDR3, as DNA: TGTGCCAGCAGCGCCGACAGGGGGAGAATAGATACGCAGTATTTT. Translated, it gives CASSADRGRIDTQYF. The rearrangement uses TRBV7-9 and TRBJ2-3; 9 nucleotides line up with TRBD1. V dropped 5 bases and J dropped 5; count of bases not matched to a gene: 8. Germline CDR1 SEHNR, CDR2 FQNEAQ (reference sequence). CDR3 length: 15 amino acids. Full variable domain (missing parts from reference TRBV7-9 and TRBJ2-3): DTGVSQNPRHKITKRGQNVTFRCDPISEHNRLYWYRQTLGQGPEFLTYFQNEAQLEKSRLLSDRFSAERPKGSFSTLEIQRTEQGDSAMYLCASSADRGRIDTQYFGPGTRLTVL.

The chain is built from TRBV3-1 (or the pseudogene TRBV3-2) and TRBJ2-7, with 8 bases identical to TRBD2. The CDR3 is made up of 15 amino acids. Per germline, CDR1 LGHDT and CDR2 YNNKEL (reference sequence). J was trimmed by 5 bases and V by 3 bases; bases with no gene match: 9. This CDR3 reads CASSQAVAGLNEQYF. CDR3 nucleotides: TGTGCCAGCAGCCAGGCGGTAGCGGGACTAAACGAGCAGTACTTC.

The chain combines TRBV11-3 with TRBJ1-3; no firm D call. Between the trimmed V and J ends, which lost 0 bases and 0 bases, there was a span of 6 bases. The CDR3 sequence is 15 residues long. Germline CDR1 reads SGHNT; CDR2 reads YENEEA. The CDR3 reads CASSLDGSSGNTIYF. CDR3 bases: TGTGCCAGCAGCTTAGATGGGAGCTCTGGAAACACCATATATTTT.

The chain has TRBV12-5 and TRBJ2-2; 9 positions agree with TRBD2. Germline V gene data show CDR1 as LGHNT and CDR2 as FRNRAP. V dropped 0 bases and J dropped 6; count of bases not matched to a gene: 11. The CDR3 consists of 18 residues. DNA for the CDR3: TGTGCTAGTGGTTTGGTCCTAACTACGGGACTAGCCCCCGGGGAGCTGTTTTTT. Residues: CASGLVLTTGLAPGELFF.

This clone was seen once. The chain joins TRBV19 to TRBJ2-7; no clear D. V lost 6 bases, J lost 4 bases, and 13 bases lay in between. CDR3 length: 13 residues. From germline, CDR1 is LNHDA and CDR2 SQIVND (reference sequence). DNA for the CDR3: TGTGCCAGTAGCATGGACCAACAGTACGAGCAGTACTTC. Translating gives CASSMDQQYEQYF.

For the CDR3, the DNA is TGTGCCAGTAGTATTGGCCGGGACTGGTACTCCCCTAGCGAGCAGTACTTC. Amino acids: CASSIGRDWYSPSEQYF. This chain connects TRBV19 to TRBJ2-7; TRBD2 might be the D (6 bases). The CDR3 has 17 residues. Germline V gene sequence: CDR1 LNHDA, CDR2 SQIVND (reference sequence). V was clipped by 3 bases and J by 6 bases, with 24 bases between them.

In DNA, the CDR3 is TGTGCCAGCAGCCTCGGACTAGCGGGAGTGTACATTCAGTACTTC. It yields the protein CASSLGLAGVYIQYF. The V and J genes are TRBV7-8 and TRBJ2-4; TRBD2 aligns across 13 bases. The CDR3 extends over 15 amino acids. Germline V gives CDR1 SGHVS, CDR2 FQNEAQ. V gave up 5 bases and J gave up 8 bases; unmatched junction bases: 6.

This sequence joins TRBV6-5 and TRBJ2-7; 7 nucleotides line up with TRBD1. In germline, CDR1 is MNHEY, CDR2 SVGAGI. The CDR3 has 15 residues. After removal of 5 bases from V and 3 bases from J, the junction contained 10 bases not matched to a gene. CDR3 sequence (DNA): TGTGCCAGCAGTAAGACAGGGTCCGGGGTCTACGAGCAGTACTTC. Amino acids: CASSKTGSGVYEQYF.

This chain links TRBV10-3 with TRBJ1-1, with D unresolved. The CDR3 length is 13 residues. V lost 4 bases, J lost 4 bases, and 10 bases lay in between. Germline CDR1 reads ENHRY; CDR2 reads SYGVKD. The chain's CDR3 is CAISVGMGTEAFF. The CDR3 coding sequence is TGTGCCATCAGTGTCGGTATGGGCACTGAAGCTTTCTTT.

The table lists this clone with many counts. The chain employs TRBV19 and TRBJ1-5; no definite D call. From germline, CDR1 is LNHDA and CDR2 SQIVND (reference sequence). The CDR3 runs to 16 residues. V was clipped by 2 bases and J by 3 bases, with 14 bases between them. CDR3 sequence: CASSIIGLKPNQPQHF. The DNA of the CDR3 is TGTGCCAGTAGTATAATAGGGCTGAAGCCCAATCAGCCCCAGCATTTT.

The sample holds a few counts of this clone. This chain links TRBV5-5 with TRBJ2-7, with TRBD2 matching 7 bases. V dropped 1 base and J dropped 1; count of bases not matched to a gene: 5. Germline loops: CDR1 SGHKS, CDR2 YYEKEE (reference sequence). The CDR3 is made up of 15 amino acids. This CDR3 reads CASSLSGGWSYEQYF. In DNA, the CDR3 is TGTGCCAGCAGCTTGTCGGGGGGTTGGTCCTACGAGCAGTACTTC.

This clone came up a few times. This chain links TRBV18 with TRBJ1-1; the D is unclear. The length of the CDR3 is 13 residues. The V and J ends lost 3 bases and 4 bases respectively, with 9 bases between them. Germline lookup yields CDR1 KGHSH and CDR2 LQKENI. CDR3 loop: CASSPSRATEAFF. Here the CDR3 DNA reads TGTGCCAGCTCACCGAGTAGGGCCACTGAAGCTTTCTTT. The entire variable domain, with the rest obtained from reference TRBV18 and TRBJ1-1, is as follows: NAGVMQNPRHLVRRRGQEARLRCSPMKGHSHVYWYRQLPEEGLKFMVYLQKENIIDESGMPKERFSAEFPKEGPSILRIQQVVRGDSAAYFCASSPSRATEAFFGQGTRLTVV.

This clone has a single count. This sequence joins TRBV3-1 (or the pseudogene TRBV3-2) and TRBJ2-1, with 12 bases that match TRBD2. There are 21 residues in the CDR3. Germline CDR1 is LGHDT and CDR2 is YNNKEL (reference sequence). With V trimmed by 0 bases and J by 0 bases, 12 bases remained unmatched. Here the CDR3 DNA reads TGTGCCAGCAGCCAAGATCTTCGGTGGCTAGCGGGGGGGGGCTCCTACAATGAGCAGTTCTTC. It yields the protein CASSQDLRWLAGGGSYNEQFF.

This CDR3 reads CASSFQGRGTEAFF. The CDR3 DNA sequence: TGTGCCAGCAGTTTTCAGGGGAGGGGGACTGAAGCTTTCTTT. The chain joins TRBV27 to TRBJ1-1, with D possibly matching TRBD1 (6 bases). V gave up 3 bases and J gave up 5 bases, with 13 bases separating them. The germline CDR1 and CDR2 sequences are MNHEY and SMNVEV (reference sequence). The CDR3 length is 14 residues.

The chain employs TRBV5-4 and TRBJ2-1; 11 nucleotides agree with TRBD2. Germline V gene sequence: CDR1 SGHNT, CDR2 YYREEE (reference sequence). The CDR3 contains 17 residues. Trimming removed 3 bases from V and 0 bases from J; junction bases left unmatched: 5. This chain's CDR3 is CASSSLAGGHSYNEQFF. The CDR3 DNA follows: TGTGCCAGCAGCTCCCTAGCGGGGGGTCACTCCTACAATGAGCAGTTCTTC. The whole variable domain, filled in from reference TRBV5-4 and TRBJ2-1, reads ETGVTQSPTHLIKTRGQQVTLRCSSQSGHNTVSWYQQALGQGPQFIFQYYREEENGRGNFPPRFSGLQFPNYSSELNVNALELDDSALYLCASSSLAGGHSYNEQFFGPGTRLTVL.

There are a few counts of this clone. The rearrangement uses TRBV6-4 and TRBJ2-3; TRBD2 aligns across 10 bases. V was pared by 4 bases and J by 2 bases, with 3 bases of the junction left unmatched. This CDR3 spans 15 amino acids. Germline loops: CDR1 MRHNA, CDR2 SNTAGT. The CDR3 here is CASSVAGGATDTQYF. The CDR3 nucleotides are TGTGCCAGCAGTGTAGCGGGAGGCGCCACAGATACGCAGTATTTT.

In its sample, this clone was seen once. The CDR3 DNA reads as TGTGCCAGTAGTCTCATCTCTGGGGCTAGCGGGGGAACCGGGGAGCTGTTTTTT. Its translation: CASSLISGASGGTGELFF. This chain connects TRBV19 to TRBJ2-2; TRBD2 matches 10 bases. The V gene's germline CDR1 is LNHDA and CDR2 SQIVND (reference sequence). This CDR3 is 18 amino acids long. V trimming: 5 bases; J trimming: 5 bases; junction bases outside the gene matches: 14.

The genes are TRBV19 and TRBJ2-7; 8 bases line up with TRBD1. Germline CDR1 reads LNHDA; CDR2 reads SQIVND (reference sequence). CDR3 length: 19 amino acids. With V trimmed by 4 bases and J by 3 bases, 20 bases remained unmatched. CDR3 in DNA: TGTGCCAGTAGTAGCTCTGACAGGGGCCCAGGCGGGACTCTCTACGAGCAGTACTTC. Amino acid sequence: CASSSSDRGPGGTLYEQYF.

The rearrangement uses TRBV18 and TRBJ2-2; TRBD1 agrees at 8 bases. CDR3 size: 17 residues. Germline V gene sequence: CDR1 KGHSH, CDR2 LQKENI. Trimming cost V 0 bases and J 6 bases; bases outside gene matches: 9. CDR3 loop: CASSPPSRGRGAGELFF. The CDR3 bases are TGTGCCAGCTCACCACCGTCCAGGGGGCGAGGGGCCGGGGAGCTGTTTTTT.

This clone has only a few counts. The chain recombines TRBV7-9 with TRBJ1-2; no definite D call. This CDR3 contains 12 residues. The ends were cut back, 5 bases at V and 8 bases at J, with 12 bases in the middle. Looked up from germline, CDR1 is SEHNR and CDR2 is FQNEAQ (reference sequence). CDR3 bases: TGTGCCAGCAGCCCCCACATCGCGGGCTACACCTTC. This translates into CASSPHIAGYTF.

This clone was found once. The chain has TRBV11-3 and TRBJ1-3; D unclear. Germline CDR1 SGHNT, CDR2 YENEEA. This CDR3 comprises 14 residues. The V end lost 1 base, the J end lost 0 bases, and 4 bases lay between the germline ends. CDR3 amino acids: CASSLGTSGNTIYF. DNA of the CDR3: TGTGCCAGCAGCTTAGGGACCTCTGGAAACACCATATATTTT.

The CDR3 protein is CASSLPSGETQYF. DNA for the CDR3: TGTGCCAGCAGCTTACCTAGCGGAGAGACCCAGTACTTC. V usage is TRBV5-6 and J usage is TRBJ2-5; 7 bases map to TRBD2. The germline gives CDR1 SGHDT, CDR2 YYEEEE. V gave up 2 bases and J gave up 4 bases; unmatched junction bases: 2. This CDR3 is 13 amino acids long.

The V call is TRBV6-5, the J call TRBJ1-2; D is unresolved. The CDR3 contains 10 residues. Germline values: CDR1 MNHEY, CDR2 SVGAGI. The V gene lost 7 bases and the J gene lost 8 bases, with 8 bases spanning the gap. CDR3 bases: TGTGCCAGCATCGGGTTAGGCTACACCTTC. Amino acid sequence: CASIGLGYTF.

The chain uses TRBV7-9 and TRBJ1-2; perhaps TRBD1 as D (5 bases). V dropped 3 bases and J dropped 4 bases, with 12 bases sitting between them. The CDR3 spans 14 residues. Germline CDR1 SEHNR, CDR2 FQNEAQ (reference sequence). The CDR3 bases are TGTGCCAGCAGCTTCTCTGAGGGGCCCTATGGCTACACCTTC. This translates into CASSFSEGPYGYTF.

This chain connects TRBV24-1 to TRBJ2-5; D is unresolved. There are 18 residues in the CDR3. CDR1 and CDR2 (germline): KGHDR, SFDVKD. V was shortened by 4 bases and J by 0 bases, with 20 bases between the two germline ends. For the CDR3, the DNA is TGTGCCACCAGTGACTCCCAGACAACGACGGGCTACCAAGAGACCCAGTACTTC. Residues: CATSDSQTTTGYQETQYF.

This chain uses TRBV10-2 with TRBJ1-1; 8 bases agree with TRBD1. Germline values: CDR1 WSHSY, CDR2 SAAADI. CDR3 length: 13 residues. The ends lost 2 bases at V and 8 bases at J; junction bases unmatched: 4. CDR3 protein: CASSENRGLEAFF. The CDR3 nucleotides are TGCGCCAGCAGTGAGAACAGGGGGTTGGAAGCTTTCTTT.

This chain joins TRBV28 and TRBJ1-3, with D unclear. CDR1 is MDHEN and CDR2 is SYDVKM in the germline V gene. The CDR3 is made up of 17 amino acids. Trimming removed 5 bases at V and 0 bases at J, with 17 bases between. CDR3 sequence: CASSPVTWGSSGNTIYF. DNA of the CDR3: TGTGCCAGCAGTCCCGTGACGTGGGGAAGCTCTGGAAACACCATATATTTT.

The V call is TRBV27, the J call TRBJ1-5; D might be TRBD1 (6 bases). Between the trimmed V and J ends, which lost 7 bases and 5 bases, there was a span of 15 bases. The CDR3 runs 14 residues. CDR1 MNHEY and CDR2 SMNVEV come from the germline V gene (reference sequence). CDR3 residues: CASTRIQGDQPQHF. In DNA, the CDR3 is TGTGCCAGCACCCGAATACAGGGAGATCAGCCCCAGCATTTT.

The chain recombines TRBV7-3 with TRBJ2-1, with 7 bases identical to TRBD1. The germline CDR1 and CDR2 sequences are SGHTA and FQGTGA. V trimming: 8 bases; J trimming: 6 bases; junction bases outside the gene matches: 10. CDR3 size: 14 residues. The CDR3 nucleotides are TGTGCCAGCCGCTCCGGGACAGTATCCAATGAGCAGTTCTTC. Its translation is CASRSGTVSNEQFF. The complete variable domain, with remaining parts taken from reference TRBV7-3 and TRBJ2-1, reads GAGVSQTPSNKVTEKGKYVELRCDPISGHTALYWYRQSLGQGPEFLIYFQGTGAADDSGLPNDRFFAVRPEGSVSTLKIQRTERGDSAVYLCASRSGTVSNEQFFGPGTRLTVL.

This chain uses TRBV20-1 with TRBJ2-3; 9 nucleotides agree with TRBD2. Germline trimming cut 3 bases from V and 3 bases from J; bases unmatched to any gene: 7. CDR1 is DFQATT, CDR2 SNEGSKA, per germline (reference sequence). The CDR3 loop spans 15 amino acids. The chain's CDR3 is CSASGGAGGTDTQYF. In nucleotides, the CDR3 is TGCAGTGCTAGTGGGGGCGCGGGGGGGACAGATACGCAGTATTTT.